This TCR beta chain was documented in a study of T cell clonotyping in hematopoietic cell transplantation. Per the germline V gene, CDR1 is MNHEY and CDR2 is SVGAGI. V lost 2 bases to trimming and J lost 7 bases, with 11 bases between them. The CDR3 loop spans 13 amino acids. This sample's time point: recipient sample about 28 days before transplant, after cytoreduction. This clone appeared a few times. TCRdb keeps only in-frame clones here, not all; method: immunoSEQ multiplex PCR. The sample has 45,000 or so clones; roughly 80% are singletons. The chain carries TRBV6-5 and TRBJ1-1, with D perhaps TRBD1 (5 bases). This sequence was found in a man in his 60s with myelodysplastic syndrome. Some clones in this sample may be carry-over from other donors' samples. The input for sequencing was peripheral blood mononuclear cells, taken before stem cell transplant. The CDR3: CASSYLRVGEAFF. The CDR3 bases are TGTGCCAGCAGTTACCTCAGGGTCGGTGAAGCTTTCTTT.